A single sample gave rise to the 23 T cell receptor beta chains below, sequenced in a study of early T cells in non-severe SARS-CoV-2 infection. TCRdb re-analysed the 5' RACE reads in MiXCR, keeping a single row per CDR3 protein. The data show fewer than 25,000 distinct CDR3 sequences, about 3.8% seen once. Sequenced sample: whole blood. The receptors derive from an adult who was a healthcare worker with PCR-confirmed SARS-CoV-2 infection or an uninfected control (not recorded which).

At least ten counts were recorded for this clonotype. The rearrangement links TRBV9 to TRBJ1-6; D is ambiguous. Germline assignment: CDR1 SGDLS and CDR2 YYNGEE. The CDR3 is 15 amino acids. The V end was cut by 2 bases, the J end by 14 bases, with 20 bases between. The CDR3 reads CASSVQGDGLSALHF. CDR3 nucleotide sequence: TGTGCCAGCAGCGTCCAAGGTGACGGACTTTCGGCCCTCCACTTT.

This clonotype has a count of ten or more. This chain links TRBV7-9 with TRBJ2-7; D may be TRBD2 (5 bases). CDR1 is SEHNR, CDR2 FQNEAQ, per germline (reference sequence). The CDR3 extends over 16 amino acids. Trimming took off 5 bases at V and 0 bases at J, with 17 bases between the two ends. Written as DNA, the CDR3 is TGTGCCAGCAGCCCCCCCCCCCGCGGGCCCTCCTACGAGCAGTACTTC. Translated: CASSPPPRGPSYEQYF.

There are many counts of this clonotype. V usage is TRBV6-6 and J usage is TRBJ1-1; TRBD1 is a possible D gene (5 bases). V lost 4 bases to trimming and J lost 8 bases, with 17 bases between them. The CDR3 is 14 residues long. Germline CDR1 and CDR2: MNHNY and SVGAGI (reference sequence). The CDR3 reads CASSSSGTKKEAFF. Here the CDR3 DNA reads TGTGCCAGCAGTTCCTCCGGGACGAAGAAAGAAGCTTTCTTT.

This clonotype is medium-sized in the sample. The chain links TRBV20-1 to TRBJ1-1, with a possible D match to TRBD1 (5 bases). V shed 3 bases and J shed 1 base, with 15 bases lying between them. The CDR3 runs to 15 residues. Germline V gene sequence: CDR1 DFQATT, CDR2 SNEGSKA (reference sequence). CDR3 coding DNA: TGCAGTGCTAGTTGGGGGGGGGTCCCGAACACTGAAGCTTTCTTT. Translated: CSASWGGVPNTEAFF.

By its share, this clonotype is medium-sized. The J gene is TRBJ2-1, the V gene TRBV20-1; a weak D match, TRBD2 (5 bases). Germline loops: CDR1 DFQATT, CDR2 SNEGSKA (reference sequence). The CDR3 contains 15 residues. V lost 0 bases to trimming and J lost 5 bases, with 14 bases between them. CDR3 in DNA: TGCAGTGCTAGAGAAAACGGGGTTTGGGACAATGAGCAGTTCTTC. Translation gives CSARENGVWDNEQFF.

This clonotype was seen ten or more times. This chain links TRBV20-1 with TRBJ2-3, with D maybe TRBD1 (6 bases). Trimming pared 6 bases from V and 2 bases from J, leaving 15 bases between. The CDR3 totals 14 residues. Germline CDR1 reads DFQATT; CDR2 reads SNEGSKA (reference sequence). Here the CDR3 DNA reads TGCAGTGCAGGGGGACCAACCCACACAGATACGCAGTATTTT. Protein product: CSAGGPTHTDTQYF.

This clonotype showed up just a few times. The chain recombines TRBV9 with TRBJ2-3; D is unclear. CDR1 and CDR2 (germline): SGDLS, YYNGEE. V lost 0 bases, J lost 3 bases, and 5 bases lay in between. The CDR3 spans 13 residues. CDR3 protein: CASSVVSTDTQYF. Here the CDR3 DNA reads TGTGCCAGCAGCGTAGTTTCGACAGATACGCAGTATTTT.

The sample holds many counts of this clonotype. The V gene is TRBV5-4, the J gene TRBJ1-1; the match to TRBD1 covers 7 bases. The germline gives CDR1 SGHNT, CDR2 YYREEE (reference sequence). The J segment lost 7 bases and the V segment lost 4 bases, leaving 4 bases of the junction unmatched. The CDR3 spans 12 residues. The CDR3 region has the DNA TGTGCCAGCAGCAGAGGGACAGATGAAGCTTTCTTT. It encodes CASSRGTDEAFF.

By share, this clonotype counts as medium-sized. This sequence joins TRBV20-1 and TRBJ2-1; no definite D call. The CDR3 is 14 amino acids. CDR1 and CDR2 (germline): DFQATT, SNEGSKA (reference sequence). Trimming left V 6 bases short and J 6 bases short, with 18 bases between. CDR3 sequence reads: CSALQLGMANEQFF. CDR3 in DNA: TGCAGTGCGCTACAGCTGGGGATGGCCAATGAGCAGTTCTTC.

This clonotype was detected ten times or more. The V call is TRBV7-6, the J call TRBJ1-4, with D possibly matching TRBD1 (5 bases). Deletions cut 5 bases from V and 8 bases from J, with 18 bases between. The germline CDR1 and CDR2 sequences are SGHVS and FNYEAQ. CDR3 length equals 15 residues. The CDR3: CASSLRQGRMEKLFF. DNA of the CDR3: TGTGCCAGCAGCCTAAGGCAGGGAAGGATGGAAAAACTGTTTTTT.

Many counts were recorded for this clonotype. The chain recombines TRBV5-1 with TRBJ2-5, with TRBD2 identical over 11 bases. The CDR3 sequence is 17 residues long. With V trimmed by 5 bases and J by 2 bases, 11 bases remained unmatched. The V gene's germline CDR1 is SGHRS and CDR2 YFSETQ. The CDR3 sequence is CASSSFVIAGGQETQYF. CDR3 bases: TGCGCCAGCAGTTCCTTCGTTATAGCGGGGGGGCAAGAGACCCAGTACTTC. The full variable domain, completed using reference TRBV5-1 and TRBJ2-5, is KAGVTQTPRYLIKTRGQQVTLSCSPISGHRSVSWYQQTPGQGLQFLFEYFSETQRNKGNFPGRFSGRQFSNSRSEMNVSTLELGDSALYLCASSSFVIAGGQETQYFGPGTRLLVL.

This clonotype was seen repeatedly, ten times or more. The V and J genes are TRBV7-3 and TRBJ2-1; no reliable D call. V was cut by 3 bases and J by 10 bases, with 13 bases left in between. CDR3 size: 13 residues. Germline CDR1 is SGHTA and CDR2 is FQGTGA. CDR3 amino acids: CASSLGPALEQFF. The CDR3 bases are TGTGCCAGCAGCTTGGGCCCTGCCCTAGAGCAGTTCTTC.

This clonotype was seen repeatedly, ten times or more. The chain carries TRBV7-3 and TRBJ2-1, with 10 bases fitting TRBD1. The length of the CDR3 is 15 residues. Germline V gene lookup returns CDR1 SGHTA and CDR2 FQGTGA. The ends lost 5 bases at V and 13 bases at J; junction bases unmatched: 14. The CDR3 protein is CASSDKTGTGASQFF. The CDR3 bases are TGTGCCAGCAGCGATAAAACGGGGACAGGGGCTTCTCAGTTCTTC.

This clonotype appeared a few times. The CDR3: CASSESSVSGNTIYF. The CDR3 DNA sequence: TGTGCCAGCAGCGAATCCAGCGTCTCTGGAAACACCATATATTTT. The rearrangement links TRBV9 to TRBJ1-3; D gene unclear. Germline loops: CDR1 SGDLS, CDR2 YYNGEE. The CDR3 contains 15 residues. The V gene lost 3 bases and the J gene lost 0 bases, with 10 bases spanning the gap. The whole variable domain, filled in from reference TRBV9 and TRBJ1-3, reads DSGVTQTPKHLITATGQRVTLRCSPRSGDLSVYWYQQSLDQGLQFLIQYYNGEERAKGNILERFSAQQFPDLHSELNLSSLELGDSALYFCASSESSVSGNTIYFGEGSWLTVV.

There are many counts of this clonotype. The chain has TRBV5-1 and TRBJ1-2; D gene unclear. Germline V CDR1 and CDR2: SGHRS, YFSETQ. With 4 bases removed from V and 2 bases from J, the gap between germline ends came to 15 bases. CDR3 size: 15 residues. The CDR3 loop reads CASSPNNIENYGYTF. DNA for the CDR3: TGCGCCAGCAGCCCCAATAACATAGAGAACTATGGCTACACCTTC.

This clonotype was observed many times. The DNA of the CDR3 is TGTGCCATCCGGACGGCGAATCAGCCCCAGCATTTT. The encoded protein is CAIRTANQPQHF. This chain uses TRBV10-3 with TRBJ1-5; D call uncertain. V lost 8 bases, J lost 4 bases, and 9 bases lay in between. The CDR3 covers 12 residues. Germline V gives CDR1 ENHRY, CDR2 SYGVKD.

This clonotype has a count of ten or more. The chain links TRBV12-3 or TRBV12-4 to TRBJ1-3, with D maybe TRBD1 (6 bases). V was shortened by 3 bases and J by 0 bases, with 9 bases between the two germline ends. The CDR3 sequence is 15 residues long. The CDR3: CASSLGASSGNTIYF. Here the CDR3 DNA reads TGTGCCAGCAGTTTGGGGGCCTCCTCTGGAAACACCATATATTTT.

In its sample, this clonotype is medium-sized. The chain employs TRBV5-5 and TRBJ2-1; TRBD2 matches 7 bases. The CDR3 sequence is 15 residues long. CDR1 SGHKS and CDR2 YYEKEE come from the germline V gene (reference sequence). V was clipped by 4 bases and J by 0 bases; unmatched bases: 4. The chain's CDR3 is CASSPGGTSYNEQFF. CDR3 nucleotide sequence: TGTGCCAGCAGCCCGGGAGGTACCTCCTACAATGAGCAGTTCTTC.

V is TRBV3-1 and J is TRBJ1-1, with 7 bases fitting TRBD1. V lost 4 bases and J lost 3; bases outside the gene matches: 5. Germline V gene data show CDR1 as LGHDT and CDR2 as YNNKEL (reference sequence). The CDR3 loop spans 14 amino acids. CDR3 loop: CASSRQGSDTEAFF. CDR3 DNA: TGTGCCAGCAGCCGACAGGGTTCGGACACTGAAGCTTTCTTT.

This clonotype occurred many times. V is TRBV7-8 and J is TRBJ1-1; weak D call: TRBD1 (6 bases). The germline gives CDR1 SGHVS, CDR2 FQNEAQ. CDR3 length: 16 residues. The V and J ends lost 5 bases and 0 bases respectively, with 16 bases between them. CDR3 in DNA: TGTGCCAGCAGCCCCGGGGGGCCGTGGATGAACACTGAAGCTTTCTTT. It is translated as CASSPGGPWMNTEAFF.

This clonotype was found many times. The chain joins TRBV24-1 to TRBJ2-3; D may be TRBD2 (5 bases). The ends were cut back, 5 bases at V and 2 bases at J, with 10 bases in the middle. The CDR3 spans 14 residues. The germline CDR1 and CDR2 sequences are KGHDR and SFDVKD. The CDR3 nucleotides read TGTGCCACCAGTGGAGCGGTCCCCACAGATACGCAGTATTTT. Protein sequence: CATSGAVPTDTQYF.

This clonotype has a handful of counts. As DNA, the CDR3 is TGTGCCAGCAGTTTAAGGGATACAGGGGTCCACGAGCAGTACTTC. Its protein is CASSLRDTGVHEQYF. The chain is built from TRBV27 and TRBJ2-7; 7 bases are shared with TRBD1. The junction had 9 bases not matched to a gene; V was cut back by 2 bases and J by 5 bases. In germline, CDR1 is MNHEY, CDR2 SMNVEV (reference sequence). The CDR3 runs 15 residues.

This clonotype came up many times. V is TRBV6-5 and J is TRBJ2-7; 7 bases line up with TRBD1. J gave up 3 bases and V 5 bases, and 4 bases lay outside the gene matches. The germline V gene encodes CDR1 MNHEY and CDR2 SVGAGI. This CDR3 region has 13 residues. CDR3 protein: CASSRGQIYEQYF. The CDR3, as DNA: TGTGCCAGCAGTCGGGGACAGATCTACGAGCAGTACTTC.